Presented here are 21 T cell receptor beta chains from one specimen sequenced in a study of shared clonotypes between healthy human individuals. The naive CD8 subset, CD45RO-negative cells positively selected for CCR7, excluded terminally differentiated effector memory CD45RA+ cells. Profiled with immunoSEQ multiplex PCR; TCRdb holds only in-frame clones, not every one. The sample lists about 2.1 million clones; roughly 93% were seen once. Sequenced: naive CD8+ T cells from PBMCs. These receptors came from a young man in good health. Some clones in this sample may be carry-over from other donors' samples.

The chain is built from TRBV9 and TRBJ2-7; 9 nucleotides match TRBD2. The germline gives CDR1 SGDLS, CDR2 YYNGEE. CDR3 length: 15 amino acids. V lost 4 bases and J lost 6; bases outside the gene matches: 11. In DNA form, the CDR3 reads TGTGCCAGCAGCTCCATAGCGGGAGAGCACGGCGAGCAGTACTTC. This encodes CASSSIAGEHGEQYF.

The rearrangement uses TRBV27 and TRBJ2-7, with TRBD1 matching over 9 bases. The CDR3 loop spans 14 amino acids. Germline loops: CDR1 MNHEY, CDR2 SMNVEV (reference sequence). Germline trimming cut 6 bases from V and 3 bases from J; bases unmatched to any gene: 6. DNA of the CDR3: TGTGCCAGCAGACGGACAGGGGCAGTCTACGAGCAGTACTTC. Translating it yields CASRRTGAVYEQYF.

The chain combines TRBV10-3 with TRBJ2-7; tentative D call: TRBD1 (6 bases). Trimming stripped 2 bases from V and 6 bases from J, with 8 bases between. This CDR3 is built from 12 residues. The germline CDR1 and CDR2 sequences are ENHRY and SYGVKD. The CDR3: CAISERGSEQYF. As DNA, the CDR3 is TGTGCCATCAGTGAGAGGGGGTCCGAGCAGTACTTC.

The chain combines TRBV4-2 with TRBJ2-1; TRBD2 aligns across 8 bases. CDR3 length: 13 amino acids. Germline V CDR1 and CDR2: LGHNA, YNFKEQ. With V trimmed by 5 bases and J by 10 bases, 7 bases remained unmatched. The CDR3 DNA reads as TGTGCCAGCAGCTCCAGCGGGAGAGGGGAGCAGTTCTTC. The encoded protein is CASSSSGRGEQFF.

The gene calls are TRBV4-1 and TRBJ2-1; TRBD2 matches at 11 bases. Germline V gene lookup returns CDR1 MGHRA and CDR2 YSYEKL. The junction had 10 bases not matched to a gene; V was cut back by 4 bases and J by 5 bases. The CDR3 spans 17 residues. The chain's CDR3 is CASSLPRLAGNHNEQFF. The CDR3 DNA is TGCGCCAGCAGCCTTCCGAGACTAGCGGGAAATCACAATGAGCAGTTCTTC.

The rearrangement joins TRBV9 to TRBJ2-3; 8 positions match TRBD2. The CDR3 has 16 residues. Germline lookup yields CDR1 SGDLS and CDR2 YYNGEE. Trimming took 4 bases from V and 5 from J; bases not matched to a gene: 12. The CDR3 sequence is CASSFRAGALGDTQYF. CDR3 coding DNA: TGTGCCAGCAGCTTCCGAGCGGGAGCCTTGGGAGATACGCAGTATTTT.

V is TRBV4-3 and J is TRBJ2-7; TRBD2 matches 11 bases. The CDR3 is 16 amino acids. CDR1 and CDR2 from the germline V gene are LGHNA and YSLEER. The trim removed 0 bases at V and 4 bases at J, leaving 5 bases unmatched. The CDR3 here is CASSQDLGTSGYEQYF. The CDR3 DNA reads TGCGCCAGCAGCCAAGATTTGGGGACTAGCGGTTACGAGCAGTACTTC.

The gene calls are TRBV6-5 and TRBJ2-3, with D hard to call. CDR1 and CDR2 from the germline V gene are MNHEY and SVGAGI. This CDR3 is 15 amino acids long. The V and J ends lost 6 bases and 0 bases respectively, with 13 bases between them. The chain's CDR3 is CASRPPRASTDTQYF. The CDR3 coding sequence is TGTGCCAGCAGGCCCCCCCGGGCTAGCACAGATACGCAGTATTTT.

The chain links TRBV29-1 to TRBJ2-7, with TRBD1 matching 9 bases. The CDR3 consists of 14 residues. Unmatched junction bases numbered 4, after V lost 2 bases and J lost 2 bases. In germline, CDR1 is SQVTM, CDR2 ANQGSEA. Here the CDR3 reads CSVELGQGTYEQYF. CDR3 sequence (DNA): TGCAGCGTTGAACTGGGACAGGGCACCTACGAGCAGTACTTC.

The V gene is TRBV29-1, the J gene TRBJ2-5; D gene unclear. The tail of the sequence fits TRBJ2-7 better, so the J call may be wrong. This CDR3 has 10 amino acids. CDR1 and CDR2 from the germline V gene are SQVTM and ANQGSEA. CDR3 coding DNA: TGCAGCGTTTTGGCCTACGAGCAGTACTTC. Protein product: CSVLAYEQYF.

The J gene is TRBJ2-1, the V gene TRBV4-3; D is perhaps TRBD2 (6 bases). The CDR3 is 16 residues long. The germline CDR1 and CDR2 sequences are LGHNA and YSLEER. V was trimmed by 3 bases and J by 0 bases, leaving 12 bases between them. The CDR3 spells CASSQASASSYNEQFF. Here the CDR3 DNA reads TGCGCCAGCAGCCAGGCTAGCGCGAGCTCCTACAATGAGCAGTTCTTC.

CDR3 nucleotide sequence: TGTGCCAGCAGTGGCAATCCGCGGGAGGATGGCGAGCAGTACTTC. It yields the protein CASSGNPREDGEQYF. The chain employs TRBV2 and TRBJ2-7; 8 bases fit TRBD2. The CDR3 extends over 15 amino acids. Germline V gene sequence: CDR1 SNHLY, CDR2 FYNNEI. With 4 bases clipped from V and 6 bases from J, the junction kept 11 bases outside the gene matches.

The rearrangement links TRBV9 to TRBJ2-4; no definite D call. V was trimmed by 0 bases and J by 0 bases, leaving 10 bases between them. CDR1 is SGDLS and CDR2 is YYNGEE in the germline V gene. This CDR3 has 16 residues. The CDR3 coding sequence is TGTGCCAGCAGCGTAGAAGGAAACCTAGCCAAAAACATTCAGTACTTC. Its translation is CASSVEGNLAKNIQYF. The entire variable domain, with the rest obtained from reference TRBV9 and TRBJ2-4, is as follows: DSGVTQTPKHLITATGQRVTLRCSPRSGDLSVYWYQQSLDQGLQFLIQYYNGEERAKGNILERFSAQQFPDLHSELNLSSLELGDSALYFCASSVEGNLAKNIQYFGAGTRLSVL.

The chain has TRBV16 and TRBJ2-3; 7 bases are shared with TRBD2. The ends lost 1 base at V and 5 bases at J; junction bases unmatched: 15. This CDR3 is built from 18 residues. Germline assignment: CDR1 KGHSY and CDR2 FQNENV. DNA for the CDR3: TGTGCCAGCAGCCAATGGACCAGACTAGCCGGCACTGGAGATACGCAGTATTTT. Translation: CASSQWTRLAGTGDTQYF.

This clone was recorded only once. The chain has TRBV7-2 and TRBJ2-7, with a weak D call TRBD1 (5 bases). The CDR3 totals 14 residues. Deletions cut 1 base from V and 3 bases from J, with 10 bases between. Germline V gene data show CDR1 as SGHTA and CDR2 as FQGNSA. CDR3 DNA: TGTGCCAGCAGCTTAGAAGGCAGGGACTACGAGCAGTACTTC. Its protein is CASSLEGRDYEQYF.

CDR3 loop: CASSYRDGPGYTF. CDR3 DNA: TGTGCCAGCAGTTACAGGGACGGCCCGGGCTACACCTTC. V is TRBV6-5 and J is TRBJ1-2; D may be TRBD1 (5 bases). The germline V gene encodes CDR1 MNHEY and CDR2 SVGAGI. CDR3 length: 13 amino acids. The V end was cut by 2 bases, the J end by 8 bases, with 12 bases between.

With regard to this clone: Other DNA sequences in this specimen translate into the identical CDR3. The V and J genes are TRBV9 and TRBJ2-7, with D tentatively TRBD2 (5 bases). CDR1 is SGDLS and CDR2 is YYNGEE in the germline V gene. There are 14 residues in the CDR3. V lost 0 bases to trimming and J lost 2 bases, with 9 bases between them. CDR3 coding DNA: TGTGCCAGCAGCGTAGAACCGGGGACCTACGAGCAGTACTTC. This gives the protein CASSVEPGTYEQYF.

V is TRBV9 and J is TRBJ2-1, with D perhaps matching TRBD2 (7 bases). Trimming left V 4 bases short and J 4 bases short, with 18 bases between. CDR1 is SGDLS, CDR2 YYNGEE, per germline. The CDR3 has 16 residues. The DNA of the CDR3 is TGTGCCAGCAGCCCCGAGGGGGGGGCCAAATACAATGAGCAGTTCTTC. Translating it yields CASSPEGGAKYNEQFF.

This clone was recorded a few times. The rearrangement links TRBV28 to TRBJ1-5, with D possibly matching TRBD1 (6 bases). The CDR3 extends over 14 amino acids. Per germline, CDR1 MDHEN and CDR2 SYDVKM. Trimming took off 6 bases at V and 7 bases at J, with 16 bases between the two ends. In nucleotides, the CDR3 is TGTGCCAGCAGGCACAGGGTGATGGGGCAGCCCCAGCATTTT. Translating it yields CASRHRVMGQPQHF. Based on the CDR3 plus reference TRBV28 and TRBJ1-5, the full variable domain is DVKVTQSSRYLVKRTGEKVFLECVQDMDHENMFWYRQDPGLGLRLIYFSYDVKMKEKGDIPEGYSVSREKKERFSLILESASTNQTSMYLCASRHRVMGQPQHFGDGTRLSIL.

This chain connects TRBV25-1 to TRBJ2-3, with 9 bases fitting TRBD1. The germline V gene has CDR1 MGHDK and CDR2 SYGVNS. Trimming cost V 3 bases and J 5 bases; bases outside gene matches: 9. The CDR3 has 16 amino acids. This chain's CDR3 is CASSDPGTGRRDTQYF. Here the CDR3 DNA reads TGTGCCAGCAGTGACCCCGGGACAGGGCGGAGAGATACGCAGTATTTT.

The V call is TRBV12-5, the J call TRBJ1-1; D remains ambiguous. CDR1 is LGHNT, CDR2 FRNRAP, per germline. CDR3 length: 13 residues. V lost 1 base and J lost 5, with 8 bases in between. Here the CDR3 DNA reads TGTGCTAGTGGTTTGGGGGAAATGACTGAAGCTTTCTTT. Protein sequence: CASGLGEMTEAFF.